Detailed here is one T cell receptor (beta chain). The data were taken from a study of beta chain features in type 1 diabetes. The isolated RNA, all of it, was reverse transcribed, so expressed TCRB transcripts were what got sequenced. TCRdb keeps only in-frame clones here, not all; method: immunoSEQ multiplex PCR. The sample gives 300,000 to 400,000 clones, about 12% of which show up once; 0.017% is in the top ten. The specimen sequenced was naive CD4+ T cells from blood. The sequence was collected from a young man in good health.

The CDR3 sequence: CASSSSGGGKTQYF. In DNA, the CDR3 is TGTGCCAGCAGTTCTAGCGGGGGGGGCAAGACCCAGTACTTC. The chain carries TRBV6-5 and TRBJ2-5, with 12 bases aligning to TRBD2. The CDR3 covers 14 residues. The germline V gene has CDR1 MNHEY and CDR2 SVGAGI. V dropped 4 bases and J dropped 6; count of bases not matched to a gene: 3.